The rows below give T cell receptor beta chains drawn from one sample of a study of CD8 T cells in ankylosing spondylitis. Each CDR3 protein is one row after TCRdb ran MiXCR on the 5' RACE reads. The sample has around 40,000 distinct CDR3 sequences; roughly 2.6% are singletons. Sequencing input: blood, either unsorted or a sorted T cell fraction (not recorded which). The receptors shown here come from a male donor with ankylosing spondylitis or in good health (not recorded which). Each CDR3 is given with its conserved first and last residue. D genes are given only for firm matches. Clone size, where shown, is once, few, many, or a class for clones that have expanded.

>TRBV25-1|.|TRBJ1-3|many
TGTGCCAGCAGACAAGGGACTGGAAACACCATATATTTT
CASRQGTGNTIYF
>TRBV9|.|TRBJ2-5|many
TGTGCCAGCAGCGTAACAGCCCAAGAGACCCAGTACTTC
CASSVTAQETQYF
>TRBV9|TRBD1|TRBJ2-7|many
TGTGCCAGCAGCCGAACCCCCGGGACAGGGATTGACGAGCAGTACTTC
CASSRTPGTGIDEQYF
>TRBV9|.|TRBJ2-1|many
TGTGCCAGCAGCGTAGACGCCGCGAGCTCCTACAATGAGCAGTTCTTC
CASSVDAASSYNEQFF
>TRBV9|TRBD2|TRBJ2-1|few
TGTGCCAGCAGCGTAGTGGGGACTAGCAACTCCTACAATGAGCAGTTCTTC
CASSVVGTSNSYNEQFF
>TRBV9|TRBD1|TRBJ2-7|many
TGTGCCAGCAGCCCCCGAGACAGGGGGCTTAACGAGCAGTACTTC
CASSPRDRGLNEQYF
>TRBV9|.|TRBJ2-7|many
TGTGCCAGCAGCGCCGGGGGAGGGGGAAGGGCCCCATCCGAGCAGTACTTC
CASSAGGGGRAPSEQYF
>TRBV9|.|TRBJ2-6|.
TGTGCCAGCAGCATCGCAGGGACTGGGGCCAACGTCCTGACTTTC
CASSIAGTGANVLTF
>TRBV9|TRBD1|TRBJ1-2|many
TGTGCCAGCAGCGCAACCGGGACAGCTTACTATGGCTACACCTTC
CASSATGTAYYGYTF
>TRBV9|.|TRBJ2-2|few
TGTGCCAGCAGCGTAGCTGGTCTAGCCGGCGGCAACGGGGAGCTGTTTTTT
CASSVAGLAGGNGELFF
>TRBV9|.|TRBJ1-6|many
TGTGCCAGCAGCGTGGAGAATTCACCCCTCCACTTT
CASSVENSPLHF
>TRBV9|.|TRBJ2-7|many
TGTGCCAGCAGCGGGGGGCTAACAGAGCAGTACTTC
CASSGGLTEQYF
>TRBV9|.|TRBJ1-2|many
TGTGCCAGCAGCGTAGACCGGGAGGACAGCACCTACACCTTC
CASSVDREDSTYTF
>TRBV9|.|TRBJ2-7|many
TGTGCCAGCAGCGGGCGGCTCTACGAGCAGTACTTC
CASSGRLYEQYF
>TRBV9|.|TRBJ2-2|many
TGTGCCAGCAGCGTAGCTACGGCAGGGTCCGGGGAGCTGTTTTTT
CASSVATAGSGELFF
>TRBV9|TRBD2|TRBJ2-1|many
TGTGCCAGCAGCGTAGTGGGCGGGGGGAGCTCCTACAATGAGCAGTTCTTC
CASSVVGGGSSYNEQFF
>TRBV9|.|TRBJ1-4|many
TGTGCCAGCAGCGCGAATCCGGGACAAAGGACTAATGAAAAACTGTTTTTT
CASSANPGQRTNEKLFF
>TRBV9|.|TRBJ2-3|many
TGTGCCAGCAGCGTAGGGGCGATCCGCACAGATACGCAGTATTTT
CASSVGAIRTDTQYF
>TRBV9|TRBD1|TRBJ1-1|many
TGTGCCAGCAGCGTAGAGGACAGGGCGATCACTGAAGCTTTCTTT
CASSVEDRAITEAFF
>TRBV9|TRBD1|TRBJ1-2|many
TGTGCCAGCAGCCCCCGACAGGGCGTGCACTATGGCTACACCTTC
CASSPRQGVHYGYTF
>TRBV21-1|.|TRBJ2-7|.
TGTGCCAGCAGCCTTCCGGCCGGGCTAGCGGAAACCTACGAGCAGTACTTC
CASSLPAGLAETYEQYF
>TRBV9|.|TRBJ2-3|many
TGTGCCAGCAGCAACCAGCGGGACAATGGAGATACGCAGTATTTT
CASSNQRDNGDTQYF
>TRBV9|.|TRBJ2-5|.
TGTGCCAGCAGCGTAGCAGGCGGGACCCCTCCAGAGACCCAGTACTTC
CASSVAGGTPPETQYF
>TRBV9|TRBD2|TRBJ2-3|many
TGTGCCAGCAGCGTAGGACGGGGACTAGCGATACATACGCAGTATTTT
CASSVGRGLAIHTQYF
>TRBV9|.|TRBJ2-7|many
TGTGCCAGCAGCGTAGATTACCGGGTGGGGCAGCAGTACTTC
CASSVDYRVGQQYF
>TRBV9|.|TRBJ1-5|many
TGTGCCAGCAGCGTCGGGCAGGACAATCAGCCCCAGCATTTT
CASSVGQDNQPQHF
>TRBV9|.|TRBJ2-1|many
TGTGCCAGCAGCCTCAGCCCCACCCTTTACAATGAGCAGTTCTTC
CASSLSPTLYNEQFF
>TRBV9|TRBD1|TRBJ2-7|many
TGTGCCAGCAGCGCGACAGGGGTAAGGTCCTACGAGCAGTACTTC
CASSATGVRSYEQYF
>TRBV9|.|TRBJ2-1|many
TGTGCCAGCAGCGTAGGGCAGGGCCCTATGGAGCAGTTCTTC
CASSVGQGPMEQFF
>TRBV9|TRBD1|TRBJ1-5|many
TGTGCCAGCAGCCAAGGGACAGTCGGCAATCAGCCCCAGCATTTT
CASSQGTVGNQPQHF
>TRBV9|TRBD2|TRBJ2-3|many
TGTGCCAGCAGCGCGAGCGGGAGGGCCTCAGATACGCAGTATTTT
CASSASGRASDTQYF
>TRBV9|.|TRBJ1-3|many
TGTGCCAGCAGCATCGGGACCTACGGAAACACCATATATTTT
CASSIGTYGNTIYF
>TRBV9|TRBD2|TRBJ2-1|many
TGTGCCAGCAGCATCCGACTAGCGGGAGGGGCTGAGCAGTTCTTC
CASSIRLAGGAEQFF
>TRBV9|.|TRBJ1-2|many
TGTGCCAGCAGCGTAGAAGGACTAAGCAGGGTCTCTGGCTACACCTTC
CASSVEGLSRVSGYTF
>TRBV27|.|TRBJ2-1|many
TGTGCGAGAAACCATTCCTACAATGAGCAGTTCTTC
CARNHSYNEQFF
>TRBV9|.|TRBJ2-1|many
TGTGCCAGCAGCGTAGATGGGGGCTCCTACAATGAGCAGTTCTTC
CASSVDGGSYNEQFF
>TRBV9|.|TRBJ2-1|many
TGTGCCAGCAGCGGATATCCCGGGACCTCAACGGGCAATGAGCAGTTCTTC
CASSGYPGTSTGNEQFF
>TRBV9|TRBD2|TRBJ2-7|many
TGTGCCAGCAGCCCAGAAGCGGGGGGGGCCTACGAGCAGTACTTC
CASSPEAGGAYEQYF
>TRBV9|.|TRBJ2-1|many
TGTGCCAGCAGCGTAAGTCTGGATCTAGGGGGAAATGAGCAGTTCTTC
CASSVSLDLGGNEQFF
>TRBV9|.|TRBJ2-1|many
TGTGCCAGCAGCCTCCGGGGGGGACAGGGACACAATGAGCAGTTCTTC
CASSLRGGQGHNEQFF
>TRBV9|.|TRBJ1-5|many
TGTGCCAGCAGCGTATGGGGTAGCAATCAGCCCCAGCATTTT
CASSVWGSNQPQHF
>TRBV9|.|TRBJ2-3|many
TGTGCCAGCAGCCCAGCGGGCAGCGACACAGATACGCAGTATTTT
CASSPAGSDTDTQYF
>TRBV9|.|TRBJ1-6|many
TGTGCCAGCAGCGTAGGGGTACGCTCACCCCTCCACTTT
CASSVGVRSPLHF
>TRBV9|TRBD1|TRBJ2-7|many
TGTGCCAGCAGCAAACAAGGGACAGAAAATTACGAGCAGTACTTC
CASSKQGTENYEQYF
>TRBV9|TRBD2|TRBJ2-2|many
TGTGCCAGCAGCGTAGCTCCCGGGAGGGACGGGGAGCTGTTTTTT
CASSVAPGRDGELFF
>TRBV9|.|TRBJ1-2|many
TGTGCCAGCAGCTCCCGGACAGTCAACTATGGCTACACCTTC
CASSSRTVNYGYTF
>TRBV9|TRBD2|TRBJ2-5|many
TGTGCCAGCAGCGTGGCTAGCGGGAACAAGCAAGAGACCCAGTACTTC
CASSVASGNKQETQYF
>TRBV9|.|TRBJ1-2|many
TGTGCCAGCAGAGGGGGGCGGGTTTCGGGAGGCTACACCTTC
CASRGGRVSGGYTF
>TRBV9|.|TRBJ2-7|many
TGTGCCAGCAGCGTAGTGAGCGGAGGACCCTACGAGCAGTACTTC
CASSVVSGGPYEQYF
>TRBV9|TRBD2|TRBJ2-7|many
TGTGCCAGCAGCGCGGGACTAGAATACGAGCAGTACTTC
CASSAGLEYEQYF
>TRBV9|TRBD2|TRBJ2-5|many
TGTGCCAGCAGCGTAGAGGGTAGCGGGAGGCAAGAGACCCAGTACTTC
CASSVEGSGRQETQYF
>TRBV9|.|TRBJ2-7|many
TGTGCCAGCAGCGTAGCTCCTGGACCCTACGAGCAGTACTTC
CASSVAPGPYEQYF
>TRBV9|.|TRBJ2-7|many
TGTGCCAGCAGCGTAGATTCCTACCCGGGTTACGAGCAGTACTTC
CASSVDSYPGYEQYF
>TRBV9|.|TRBJ1-1|many
TGTGCCAGCAGCGTAGCGTGGAAAACTGAAGCTTTCTTT
CASSVAWKTEAFF
>TRBV21-1|.|TRBJ1-1|many
TGTGCCAGCAGCAAAGAAAGGACAGGGGGGAACACTGAAGCTTTCTTT
CASSKERTGGNTEAFF
>TRBV11-2|TRBD2|TRBJ2-2|many
TGTGCCAGCAGCTTAGATCGGAGACTAGCGGGAGTAGGAACCACCGGGGAGCTGTTTTTT
CASSLDRRLAGVGTTGELFF
>TRBV9|TRBD1|TRBJ2-3|many
TGTGCCAGCACCCCGGGGACAGGGGTCACAGATACGCAGTATTTT
CASTPGTGVTDTQYF
>TRBV3-1|TRBD1|TRBJ2-2|many
TGTGCCAGCAGCGTGACGAATCTAATCGGGACAGGGGGCCTCGGGGAGCTGTTTTTT
CASSVTNLIGTGGLGELFF
>TRBV9|.|TRBJ2-1|.
TGTGCCAGCAGCGTAGGGGCCCTCAATGAGCAGTTCTTC
CASSVGALNEQFF
>TRBV9|.|TRBJ2-5|many
TGTGCCAGCAGCCTAGCAGGGGTTGGAGAGACCCAGTACTTC
CASSLAGVGETQYF